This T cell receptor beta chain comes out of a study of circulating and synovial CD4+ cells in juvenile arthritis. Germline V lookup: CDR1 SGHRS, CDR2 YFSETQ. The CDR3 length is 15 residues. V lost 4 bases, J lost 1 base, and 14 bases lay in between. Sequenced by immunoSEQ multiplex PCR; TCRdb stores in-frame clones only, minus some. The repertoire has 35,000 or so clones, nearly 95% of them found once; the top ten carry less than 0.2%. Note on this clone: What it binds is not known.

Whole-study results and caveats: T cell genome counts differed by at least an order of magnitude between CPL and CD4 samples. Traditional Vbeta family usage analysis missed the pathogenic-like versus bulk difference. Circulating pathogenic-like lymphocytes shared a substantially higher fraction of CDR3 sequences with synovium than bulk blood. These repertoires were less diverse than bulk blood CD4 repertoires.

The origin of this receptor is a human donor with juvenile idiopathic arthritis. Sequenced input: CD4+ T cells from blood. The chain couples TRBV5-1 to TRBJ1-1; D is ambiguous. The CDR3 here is CASSPLGYRNTEAFF. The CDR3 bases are TGCGCCAGCAGCCCGCTTGGTTACAGGAACACTGAAGCTTTCTTT.